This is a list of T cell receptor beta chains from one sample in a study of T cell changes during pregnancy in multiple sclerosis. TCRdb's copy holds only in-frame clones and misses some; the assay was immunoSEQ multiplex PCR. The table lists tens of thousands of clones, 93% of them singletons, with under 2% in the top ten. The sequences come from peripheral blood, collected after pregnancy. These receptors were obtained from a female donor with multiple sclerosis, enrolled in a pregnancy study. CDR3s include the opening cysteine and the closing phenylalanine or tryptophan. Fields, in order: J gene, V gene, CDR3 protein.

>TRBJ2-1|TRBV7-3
CASSLITSGAPSEQFF
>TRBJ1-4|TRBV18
CASSPNFDRELNEKLFF
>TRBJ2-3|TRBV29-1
CSVGSGTDTQYF
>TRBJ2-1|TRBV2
CASSGRARNNEQFF
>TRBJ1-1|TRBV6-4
CASTAGDNTEAFF
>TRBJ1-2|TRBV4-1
CASSQRLPGQGQRGAYGYTF
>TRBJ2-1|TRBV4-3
CASSQEGTRTYNEQFF
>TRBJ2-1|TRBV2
CASSAGTSGFNEQFF
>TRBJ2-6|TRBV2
CASSESRLSGANVLTF
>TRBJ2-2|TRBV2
CASRERRDLNTGELFF
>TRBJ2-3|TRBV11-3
CASSPEMGGGGETQYF
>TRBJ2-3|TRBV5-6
CASRMRVSDTQYF
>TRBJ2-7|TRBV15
CATSSHITSGSFKQYF
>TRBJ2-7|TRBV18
CASSPRQGALSYEQYF
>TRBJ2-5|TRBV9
CASSPGGSKTQYF
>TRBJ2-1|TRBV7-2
CASSLAPVNEQFF
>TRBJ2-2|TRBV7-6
CASSSGGGGLAGELFF
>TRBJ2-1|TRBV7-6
CASSLAGNYAGNEQFF
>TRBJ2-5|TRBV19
CASSITGGQETQYF
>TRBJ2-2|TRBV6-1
CASSRTSGYTGELFF
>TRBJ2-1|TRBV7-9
CASTQREAPYNEQFF
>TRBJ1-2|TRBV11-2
CASSERGDRSYGYTF
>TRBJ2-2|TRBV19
CASSIDLGQVNTGELFF
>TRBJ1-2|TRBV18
CASSPGTGNYGYTF
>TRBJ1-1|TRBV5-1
CASSLGQGPPTEAFF